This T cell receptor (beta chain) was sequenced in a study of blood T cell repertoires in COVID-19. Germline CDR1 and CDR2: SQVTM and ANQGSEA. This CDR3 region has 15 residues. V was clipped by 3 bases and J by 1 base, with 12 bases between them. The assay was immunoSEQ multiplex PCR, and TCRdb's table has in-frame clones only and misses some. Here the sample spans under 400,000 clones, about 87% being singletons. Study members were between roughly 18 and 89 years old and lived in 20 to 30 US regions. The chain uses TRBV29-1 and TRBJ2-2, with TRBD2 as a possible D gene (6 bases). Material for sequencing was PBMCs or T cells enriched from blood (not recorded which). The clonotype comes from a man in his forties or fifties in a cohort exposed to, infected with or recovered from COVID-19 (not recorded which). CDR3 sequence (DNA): TGCAGCGTTGATGAGGAGGGGCAGAACACCGGGGAGCTGTTTTTT. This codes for CSVDEEGQNTGELFF.